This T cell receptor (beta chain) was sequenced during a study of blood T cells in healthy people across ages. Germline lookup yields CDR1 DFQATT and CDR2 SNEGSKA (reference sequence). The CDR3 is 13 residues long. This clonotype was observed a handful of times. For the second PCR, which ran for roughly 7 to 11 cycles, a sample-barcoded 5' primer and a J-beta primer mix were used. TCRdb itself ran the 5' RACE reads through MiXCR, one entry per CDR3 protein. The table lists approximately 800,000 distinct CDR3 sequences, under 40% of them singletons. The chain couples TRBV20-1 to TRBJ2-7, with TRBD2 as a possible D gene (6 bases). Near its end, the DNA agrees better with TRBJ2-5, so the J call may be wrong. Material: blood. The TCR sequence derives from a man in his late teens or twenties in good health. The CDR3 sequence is CSALRDSQKTQYF. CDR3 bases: TGCAGTGCCTTACGGGACTCCCAGAAGACCCAGTACTTC.